This T cell receptor (beta chain) was identified in a study of blood T cell repertoires in COVID-19. Study information: Collection of acute and convalescent COVID-19 samples took place in the United States, Italy and Spain. T cells, B-cell-depleted T cells, or PBMCs supplied cDNA or gDNA.

As originally analysed: Using reference gene primer amplification, nucleated cell counts were estimated. The protocol was immunoSEQ multiplex PCR, while the TCRdb copy is restricted to in-frame clones and leaves out a portion. V and J calls and clone size are as listed in that table; D and trimming were resolved from the DNA. The repertoire holds about 100,000 clones, roughly 92% seen once, with 5% to 6% in the top ten. Germline lookup yields CDR1 WSHSY and CDR2 SAAADI. CDR3 size: 13 residues. V dropped 3 bases and J dropped 4 bases, with 10 bases sitting between them. This clone was seen just once. J is TRBJ2-7 and V is TRBV10-2; no reliable D call. Material for sequencing was peripheral blood. The source is a middle-aged man with active COVID-19. The CDR3 reads CASSDGWQYEQYF. The CDR3 coding sequence is TGCGCCAGCAGTGACGGGTGGCAGTACGAGCAGTACTTC.